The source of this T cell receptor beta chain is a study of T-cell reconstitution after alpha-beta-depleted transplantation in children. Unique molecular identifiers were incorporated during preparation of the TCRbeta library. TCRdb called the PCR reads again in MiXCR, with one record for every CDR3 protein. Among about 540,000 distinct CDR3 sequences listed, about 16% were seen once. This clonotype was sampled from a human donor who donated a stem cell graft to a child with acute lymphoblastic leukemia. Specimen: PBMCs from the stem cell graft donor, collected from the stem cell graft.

In nucleotides, the CDR3 is TGTGCCAGCAGTTTCGCAGGGTATACTGAAGCTTTCTTT. It specifies CASSFAGYTEAFF. The chain uses TRBV12-3 or TRBV12-4 and TRBJ1-1; tentatively, D is TRBD1 (5 bases). The CDR3 is 13 residues long. Trimming took 3 bases from V and 5 from J, leaving 10 bases between them.